This T cell receptor (beta chain) was found in a study of blood T cell repertoires in COVID-19. CDR1 and CDR2 (germline): SNHLY, FYNNEI. The CDR3 loop spans 15 amino acids. V shed 3 bases, J shed 6 bases, and the junction held 7 bases outside the gene matches. Measured with immunoSEQ multiplex PCR; TCRdb has only the in-frame clones, and not every one. In the table there are nearly 250,000 clones, about 89% of which are singletons. This TCR came from a woman aged 55-70 years who had recovered from COVID-19. The chain uses TRBV2 and TRBJ1-4; 7 positions agree with TRBD1. The sample taken for sequencing was peripheral blood. This CDR3 is CASSETGNYDEKLFF. The CDR3 DNA reads as TGTGCCAGCAGTGAGACAGGGAATTATGATGAAAAACTGTTTTTT.